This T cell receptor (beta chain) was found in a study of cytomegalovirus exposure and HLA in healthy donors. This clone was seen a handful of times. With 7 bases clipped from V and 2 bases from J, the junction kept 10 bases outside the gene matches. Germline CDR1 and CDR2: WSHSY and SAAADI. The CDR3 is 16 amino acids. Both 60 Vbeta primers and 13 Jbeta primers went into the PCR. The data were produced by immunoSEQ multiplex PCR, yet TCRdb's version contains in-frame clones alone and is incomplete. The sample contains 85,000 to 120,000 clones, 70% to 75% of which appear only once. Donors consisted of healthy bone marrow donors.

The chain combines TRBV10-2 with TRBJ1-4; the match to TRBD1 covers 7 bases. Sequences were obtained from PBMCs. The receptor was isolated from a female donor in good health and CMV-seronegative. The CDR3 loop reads CASKETGWGTNEKLFF. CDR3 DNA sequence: TGCGCCAGCAAAGAGACAGGGTGGGGGACTAATGAAAAACTGTTTTTT.